This TCR beta chain was sequenced in a study of T-cell memory formation after mild COVID-19. Findings and caveats of the study: CM and EM subsets held most contracting CD4+ clones; EMRA held CD8+ ones. The appearance of some responding clones in pre-infection memory suggested that cross-reactive memory joined. The SARS-CoV-2 specificity of second-wave clones reaching peak at day 37 remained unverified.

In regard to this clonotype: The antigen remains unidentified.

MiXCR, applied by TCRdb to the 5' RACE reads, yields one record per CDR3 protein. Among 550,000 to 600,000 distinct CDR3 sequences, roughly 17% were seen once, and the ten largest hold around 7.8%. Germline CDR1 and CDR2: KGHDR and SFDVKD. V was clipped by 3 bases and J by 6 bases; unmatched bases: 10. The CDR3 runs 17 residues. The sequence was obtained from an adult woman who had mild COVID-19 (a few samples of this study predate the infection). Cell type and time point are not known. The rearrangement uses TRBV24-1 and TRBJ2-1, with 10 bases lining up with TRBD1. The sequenced sample consisted of PBMCs or a T cell subset sorted from them (not recorded which). The CDR3 is CATSDLSGTGDFNEQFF. CDR3 in DNA: TGTGCCACCAGTGATCTATCCGGGACAGGGGACTTCAATGAGCAGTTCTTC.